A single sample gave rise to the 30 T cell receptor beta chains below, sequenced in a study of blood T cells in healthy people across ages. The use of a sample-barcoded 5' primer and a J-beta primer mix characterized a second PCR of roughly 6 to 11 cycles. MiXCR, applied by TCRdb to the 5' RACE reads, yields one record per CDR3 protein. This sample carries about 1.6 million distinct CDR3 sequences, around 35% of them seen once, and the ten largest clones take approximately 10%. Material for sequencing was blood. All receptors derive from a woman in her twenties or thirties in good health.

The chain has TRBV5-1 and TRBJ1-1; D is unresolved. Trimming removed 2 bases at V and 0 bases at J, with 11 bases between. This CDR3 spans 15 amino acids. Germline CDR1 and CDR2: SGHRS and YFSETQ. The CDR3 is CASSFGEKMNTEAFF. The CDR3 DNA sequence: TGCGCCAGCAGCTTCGGGGAAAAGATGAACACTGAAGCTTTCTTT.

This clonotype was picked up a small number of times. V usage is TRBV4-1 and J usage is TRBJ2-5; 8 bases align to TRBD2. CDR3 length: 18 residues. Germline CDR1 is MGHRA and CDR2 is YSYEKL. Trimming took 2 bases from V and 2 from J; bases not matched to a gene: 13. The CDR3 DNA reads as TGCGCCAGCAGCCAATCACTTCAAGAGGGACTAGTTCAAGAGACCCAGTACTTC. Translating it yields CASSQSLQEGLVQETQYF.

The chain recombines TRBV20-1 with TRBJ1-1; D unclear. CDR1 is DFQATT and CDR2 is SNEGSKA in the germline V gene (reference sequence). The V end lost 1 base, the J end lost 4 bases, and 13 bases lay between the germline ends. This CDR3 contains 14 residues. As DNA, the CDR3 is TGCAGTGCTAGAGCAGTTGGTCGGACCACTGAAGCTTTCTTT. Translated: CSARAVGRTTEAFF.

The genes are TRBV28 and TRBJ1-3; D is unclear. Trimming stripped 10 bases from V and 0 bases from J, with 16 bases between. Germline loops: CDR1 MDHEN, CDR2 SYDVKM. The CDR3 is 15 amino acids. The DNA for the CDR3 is TGTGCCACCGAGGGAACACACTACTCTGGAAACACCATATATTTT. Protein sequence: CATEGTHYSGNTIYF. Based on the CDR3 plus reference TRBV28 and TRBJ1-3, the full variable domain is DVKVTQSSRYLVKRTGEKVFLECVQDMDHENMFWYRQDPGLGLRLIYFSYDVKMKEKGDIPEGYSVSREKKERFSLILESASTNQTSMYLCATEGTHYSGNTIYFGEGSWLTVV.

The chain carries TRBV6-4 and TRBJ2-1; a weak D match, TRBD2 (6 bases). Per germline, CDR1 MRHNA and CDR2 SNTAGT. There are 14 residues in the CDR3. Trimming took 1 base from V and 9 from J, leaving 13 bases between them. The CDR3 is CASSDYLGGGEQFF. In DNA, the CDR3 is TGTGCCAGCAGTGACTATCTCGGGGGTGGTGAGCAGTTCTTC.

The CDR3 region is CASSSIINEQYF. CDR3 DNA sequence: TGTGCCAGCAGTTCAATAATTAACGAGCAGTACTTC. The chain links TRBV12-3 or TRBV12-4 to TRBJ2-7; no clear D gene. The CDR3 contains 12 residues. Trimming pared 4 bases from V and 5 bases from J, leaving 9 bases between.

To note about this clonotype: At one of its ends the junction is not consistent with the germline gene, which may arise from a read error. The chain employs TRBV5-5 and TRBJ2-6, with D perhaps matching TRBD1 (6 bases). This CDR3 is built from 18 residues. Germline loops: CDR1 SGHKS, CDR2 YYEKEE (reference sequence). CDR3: CASSSAPRGLSGANVRTF. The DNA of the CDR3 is TGTGCCAGCAGCTCGGCCCCCAGGGGCCTCTCTGGGGCCAACGTCCGGACTTTC.

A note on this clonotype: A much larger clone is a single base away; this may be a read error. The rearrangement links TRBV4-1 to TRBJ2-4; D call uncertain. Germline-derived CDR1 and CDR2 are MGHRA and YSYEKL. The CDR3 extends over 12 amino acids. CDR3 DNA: TGCGCCAGCAGCCACCTTCAAAACGTTCAGTACTTC. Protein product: CASSHLQNVQYF.

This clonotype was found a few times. CDR3 amino acids: CASSQDLPTFEEQYF. The DNA for the CDR3 is TGTGCCAGCAGCCAAGATTTACCGACCTTCGAGGAGCAGTACTTC. V gene TRBV4-2 combines with J gene TRBJ2-1; D uncertain. Judging by the DNA end, TRBJ2-7 fits better; the J call may be wrong. CDR3 length: 15 amino acids. The germline V gene has CDR1 LGHNA and CDR2 YNFKEQ.

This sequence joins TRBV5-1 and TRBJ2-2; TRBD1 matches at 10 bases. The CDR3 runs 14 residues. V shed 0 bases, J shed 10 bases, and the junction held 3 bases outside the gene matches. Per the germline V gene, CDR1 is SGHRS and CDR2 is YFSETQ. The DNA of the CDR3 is TGCGCCAGCAGCTTGGAGACAGGGGGCGCGGAGCTGTTTTTT. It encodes CASSLETGGAELFF.

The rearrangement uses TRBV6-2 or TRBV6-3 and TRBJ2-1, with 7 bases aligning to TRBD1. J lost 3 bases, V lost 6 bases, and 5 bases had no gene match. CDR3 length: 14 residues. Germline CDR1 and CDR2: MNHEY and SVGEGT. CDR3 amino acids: CASRRDSFYNEQFF. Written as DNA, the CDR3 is TGTGCCAGCAGGAGGGACAGTTTCTACAATGAGCAGTTCTTC.

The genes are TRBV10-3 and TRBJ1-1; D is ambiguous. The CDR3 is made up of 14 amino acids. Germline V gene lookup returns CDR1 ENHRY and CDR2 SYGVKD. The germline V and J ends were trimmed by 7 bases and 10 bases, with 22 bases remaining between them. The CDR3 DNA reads TGTGCCATCAAGTCGTCCCCCGAGCCGGACGCAGCTTTCTTT. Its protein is CAIKSSPEPDAAFF.

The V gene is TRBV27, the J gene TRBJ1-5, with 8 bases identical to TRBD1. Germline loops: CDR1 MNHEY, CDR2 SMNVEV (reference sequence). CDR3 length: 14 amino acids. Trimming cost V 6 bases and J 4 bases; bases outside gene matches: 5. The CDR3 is CASSSRGLNQPQHF. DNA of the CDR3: TGTGCCAGCAGCAGCAGGGGGCTAAATCAGCCCCAGCATTTT.

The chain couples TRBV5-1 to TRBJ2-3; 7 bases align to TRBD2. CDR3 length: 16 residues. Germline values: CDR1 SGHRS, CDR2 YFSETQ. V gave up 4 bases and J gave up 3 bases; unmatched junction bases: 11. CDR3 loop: CASSPAAAGVTDTQYF. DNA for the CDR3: TGCGCCAGCAGCCCAGCCGCCGCGGGGGTTACAGATACGCAGTATTTT.

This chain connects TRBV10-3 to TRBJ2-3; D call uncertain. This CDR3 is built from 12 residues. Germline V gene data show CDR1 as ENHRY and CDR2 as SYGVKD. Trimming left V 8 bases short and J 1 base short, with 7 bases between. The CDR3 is CAIAPGTDTQYF. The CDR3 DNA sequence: TGTGCCATCGCCCCGGGCACAGATACGCAGTATTTT.

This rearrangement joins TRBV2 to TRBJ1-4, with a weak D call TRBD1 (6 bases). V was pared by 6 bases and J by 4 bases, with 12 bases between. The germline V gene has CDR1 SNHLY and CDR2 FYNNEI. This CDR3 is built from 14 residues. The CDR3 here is CASRSGQDNEKLFF. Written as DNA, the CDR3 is TGTGCCAGCAGATCGGGACAAGATAATGAAAAACTGTTTTTT.

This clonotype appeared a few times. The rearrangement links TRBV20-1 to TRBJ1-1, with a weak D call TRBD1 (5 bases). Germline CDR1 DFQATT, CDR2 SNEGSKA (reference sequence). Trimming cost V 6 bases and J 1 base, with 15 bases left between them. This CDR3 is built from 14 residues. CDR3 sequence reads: CSAWIGGGNTEAFF. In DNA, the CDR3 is TGCAGTGCCTGGATTGGGGGGGGGAACACTGAAGCTTTCTTT.

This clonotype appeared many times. The CDR3 sequence is CASSSRLAGDTDTQYF. The CDR3 DNA follows: TGCGCCAGCAGCTCAAGACTAGCGGGGGACACAGATACGCAGTATTTT. The rearrangement uses TRBV4-1 and TRBJ2-3; 12 bases are a match to TRBD2. The V and J ends lost 5 bases and 2 bases, in that order; junction bases with no gene match: 5. Germline V lookup: CDR1 MGHRA, CDR2 YSYEKL. This CDR3 is 16 amino acids long.

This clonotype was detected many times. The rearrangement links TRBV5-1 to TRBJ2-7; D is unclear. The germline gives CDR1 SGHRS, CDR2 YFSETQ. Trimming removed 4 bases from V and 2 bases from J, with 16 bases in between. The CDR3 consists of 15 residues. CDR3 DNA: TGCGCCAGCAGCCCCGACGCCCTCAAACCCTACGAGCAGTACTTC. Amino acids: CASSPDALKPYEQYF.

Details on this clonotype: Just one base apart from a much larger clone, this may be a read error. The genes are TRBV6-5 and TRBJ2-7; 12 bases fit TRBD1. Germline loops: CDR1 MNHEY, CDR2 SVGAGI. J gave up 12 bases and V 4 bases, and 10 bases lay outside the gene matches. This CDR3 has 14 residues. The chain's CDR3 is CASSSGTGGRARYF. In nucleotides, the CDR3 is TGTGCCAGCAGTTCCGGGACAGGGGGCAGGGCTCGGTACTTC.

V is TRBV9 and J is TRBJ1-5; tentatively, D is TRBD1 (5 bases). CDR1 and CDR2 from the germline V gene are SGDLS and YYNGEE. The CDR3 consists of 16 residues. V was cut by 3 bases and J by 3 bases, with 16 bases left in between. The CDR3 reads CASSGGAGNSNQPQHF. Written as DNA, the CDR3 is TGTGCCAGCAGCGGAGGTGCAGGGAATTCCAATCAGCCCCAGCATTTT.

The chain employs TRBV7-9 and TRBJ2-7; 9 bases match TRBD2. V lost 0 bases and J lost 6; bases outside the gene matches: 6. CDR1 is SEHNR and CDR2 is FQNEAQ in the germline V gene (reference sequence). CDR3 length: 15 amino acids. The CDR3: CASSLALAGRSEQYF. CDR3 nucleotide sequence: TGTGCCAGCAGCTTAGCCCTAGCGGGAAGGAGCGAGCAGTACTTC. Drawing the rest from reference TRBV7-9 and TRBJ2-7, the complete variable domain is DTGVSQNPRHKITKRGQNVTFRCDPISEHNRLYWYRQTLGQGPEFLTYFQNEAQLEKSRLLSDRFSAERPKGSFSTLEIQRTEQGDSAMYLCASSLALAGRSEQYFGPGTRLTVT.

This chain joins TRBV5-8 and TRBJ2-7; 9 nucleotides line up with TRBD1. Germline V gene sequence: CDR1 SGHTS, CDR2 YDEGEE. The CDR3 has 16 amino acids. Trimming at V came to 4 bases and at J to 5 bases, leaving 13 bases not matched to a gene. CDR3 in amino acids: CASSKAPGQGRNEQYF. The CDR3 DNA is TGTGCCAGCAGCAAAGCGCCGGGACAGGGTAGGAACGAGCAGTACTTC.

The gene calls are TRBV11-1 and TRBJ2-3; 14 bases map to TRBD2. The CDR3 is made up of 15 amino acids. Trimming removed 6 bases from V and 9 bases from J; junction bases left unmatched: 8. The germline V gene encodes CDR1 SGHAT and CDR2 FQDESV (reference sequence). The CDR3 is CASRAGTSGGYTQYF. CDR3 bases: TGTGCCAGCAGGGCCGGGACTAGCGGGGGCTACACGCAGTATTTT.

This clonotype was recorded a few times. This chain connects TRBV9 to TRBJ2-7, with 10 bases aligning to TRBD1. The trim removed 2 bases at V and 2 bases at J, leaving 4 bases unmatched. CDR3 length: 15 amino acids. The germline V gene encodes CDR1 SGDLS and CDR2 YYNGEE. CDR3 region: CASSVGTGVTYEQYF. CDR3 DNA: TGTGCCAGCAGCGTCGGGACAGGGGTCACCTACGAGCAGTACTTC.

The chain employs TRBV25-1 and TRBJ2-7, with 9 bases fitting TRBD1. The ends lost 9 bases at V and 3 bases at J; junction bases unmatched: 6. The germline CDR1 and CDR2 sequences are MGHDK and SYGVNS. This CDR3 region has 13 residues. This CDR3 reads CASNLGQGYEQYF. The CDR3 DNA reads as TGTGCCAGTAATCTGGGACAGGGCTACGAGCAGTACTTC.

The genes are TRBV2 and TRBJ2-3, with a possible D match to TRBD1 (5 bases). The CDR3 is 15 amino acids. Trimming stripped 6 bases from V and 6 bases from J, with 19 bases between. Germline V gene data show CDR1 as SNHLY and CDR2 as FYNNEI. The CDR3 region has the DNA TGTGCCAGCAGGGCAGGGTGGCACGCAACGGATACGCAGTATTTT. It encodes CASRAGWHATDTQYF.

The CDR3 region is CSAEIWEETQYF. Here the CDR3 DNA reads TGCAGTGCTGAGATTTGGGAAGAGACCCAGTACTTC. The chain carries TRBV20-1 and TRBJ2-5; D unclear. The CDR3 covers 12 residues. Trimming removed 5 bases at V and 3 bases at J, with 10 bases between. Germline V gene data show CDR1 as DFQATT and CDR2 as SNEGSKA (reference sequence).

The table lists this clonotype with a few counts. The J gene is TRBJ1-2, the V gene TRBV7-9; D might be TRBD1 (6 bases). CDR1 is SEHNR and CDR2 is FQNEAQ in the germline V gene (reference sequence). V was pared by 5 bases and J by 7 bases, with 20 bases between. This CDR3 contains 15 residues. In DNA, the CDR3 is TGTGCCAGCAGCCCTGGATTTACAGGGTTTGGTGGCTACACCTTC. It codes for CASSPGFTGFGGYTF.

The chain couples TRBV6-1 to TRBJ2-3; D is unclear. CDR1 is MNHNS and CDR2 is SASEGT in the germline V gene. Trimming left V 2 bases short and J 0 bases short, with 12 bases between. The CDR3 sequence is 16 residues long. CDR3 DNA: TGTGCCAGCAGTGAACAGTTCCTTACCAGCACAGATACGCAGTATTTT. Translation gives CASSEQFLTSTDTQYF.